Following are 21 T cell receptor beta chains from one sample sequenced in a study of early T cells in non-severe SARS-CoV-2 infection. TCRdb re-called the 5' RACE reads through MiXCR, storing one row per CDR3 protein. The table records about 60,000 distinct CDR3 sequences, around 12% of them present only once. The sequenced material came from whole blood. The receptor set was obtained from an adult who was a healthcare worker with PCR-confirmed SARS-CoV-2 infection or an uninfected control (not recorded which).

This clonotype was found a few times. V usage is TRBV29-1 and J usage is TRBJ2-3; D possibly corresponds to TRBD2 (5 bases). The CDR3 has 11 amino acids. The germline V gene encodes CDR1 SQVTM and CDR2 ANQGSEA. Deletions cut 8 bases from V and 15 bases from J, with 21 bases between. The CDR3 DNA reads as TGCAGCTCCCAAGGAGCGGAACAGCCTTATTTT. It is translated as CSSQGAEQPYF.

The CDR3 DNA follows: TGCAGTGCCACAGAGTCTTTCCGTACAGGGTACAATGAGCAGTTCTTC. It is translated as CSATESFRTGYNEQFF. The chain combines TRBV20-1 with TRBJ2-1; D possibly corresponds to TRBD1 (6 bases). Trimming pared 6 bases from V and 4 bases from J, leaving 22 bases between. Germline assignment: CDR1 DFQATT and CDR2 SNEGSKA (reference sequence). The CDR3 is 16 residues long.

This clonotype has only a few counts. The CDR3 region has the DNA TGCAGCGTTGCCGGCGGGAGGAAGGGCAATGAGCAGTTCTTC. Translating gives CSVAGGRKGNEQFF. The J gene is TRBJ2-1, the V gene TRBV29-1, with 8 positions matching TRBD2. The CDR3 is 14 residues long. Germline CDR1 reads SQVTM; CDR2 reads ANQGSEA. V gave up 4 bases and J gave up 6 bases; unmatched junction bases: 8.

The chain combines TRBV10-3 with TRBJ2-7; D possibly corresponds to TRBD2 (7 bases). The V end lost 8 bases, the J end lost 2 bases, and 10 bases lay between the germline ends. CDR3 length: 12 residues. CDR1 ENHRY and CDR2 SYGVKD come from the germline V gene. Here the CDR3 reads CAISGGAYEQYF. The CDR3 coding sequence is TGTGCCATCTCGGGGGGCGCCTACGAGCAGTACTTC.

This clonotype was observed many times. This chain connects TRBV10-2 to TRBJ2-1, with 10 nucleotides matching TRBD2. Germline CDR1 and CDR2: WSHSY and SAAADI. The CDR3 has 14 residues. The trim removed 8 bases at V and 9 bases at J, leaving 10 bases unmatched. The CDR3 bases are TGCGCCAGCTCCCCCCTAGCGGGAGAGGGTGAGCAGTTCTTC. This translates into CASSPLAGEGEQFF.

This clonotype was picked up many times. The genes are TRBV7-2 and TRBJ1-2, with 8 positions matching TRBD1. CDR1 and CDR2 (germline): SGHTA, FQGNSA. The CDR3 extends over 14 amino acids. The V segment lost 5 bases and the J segment 4 bases; nucleotides outside the gene matches: 6. This chain's CDR3 is CASSKDRGAYGYTF. The CDR3, as DNA: TGTGCCAGCAGCAAAGACAGGGGAGCCTATGGCTACACCTTC.

This clonotype came up a few times. The chain has TRBV29-1 and TRBJ2-3; tentatively, D is TRBD2 (5 bases). CDR1 SQVTM and CDR2 ANQGSEA come from the germline V gene. Trimming cost V 5 bases and J 7 bases, with 19 bases left between them. The CDR3 sequence is 14 residues long. CDR3 loop: CSVPQAPPGYTQYF. DNA for the CDR3: TGCAGCGTTCCCCAGGCCCCCCCGGGATATACGCAGTATTTT.

This clonotype was seen at least ten times. The V and J genes are TRBV7-3 and TRBJ2-1; 10 positions match TRBD2. V was pared by 1 base and J by 8 bases, with 8 bases of the junction left unmatched. The CDR3 spans 16 residues. Germline CDR1 SGHTA, CDR2 FQGTGA. CDR3 coding DNA: TGTGCCAGCAGCTTAATTAGCGGGAGGTCCATCGATGAGCAGTTCTTC. It is translated as CASSLISGRSIDEQFF.

Details on this clonotype: A much larger clone differs by one base, so this may be a read error. The CDR3 DNA reads TGTGTCAGCTCACCGGTGACAGGCGGCAGGGAGCAGTTCTTC. This codes for CVSSPVTGGREQFF. The chain links TRBV18 to TRBJ2-1; D possibly corresponds to TRBD1 (6 bases). From germline, CDR1 is KGHSH and CDR2 LQKENI. This CDR3 spans 14 amino acids.

This clonotype came up many times. The chain links TRBV7-2 to TRBJ2-5; tentative D call: TRBD2 (6 bases). Per germline, CDR1 SGHTA and CDR2 FQGNSA. This CDR3 has 15 amino acids. Trimming shortened V by 1 base and J by 4 bases, and 13 bases separated the two germline ends. CDR3 DNA sequence: TGTGCCAGCAGCTTAGGAGGGGCCGGGGGAGAGACCCAGTACTTC. This encodes CASSLGGAGGETQYF.

This clonotype was detected many times. The chain employs TRBV30 and TRBJ2-5, with D perhaps given as TRBD1 or TRBD2 (5 bases each). V shed 7 bases and J shed 2 bases, with 17 bases lying between them. CDR1 is GTSNPN, CDR2 SVGIG, per germline (reference sequence). This CDR3 comprises 14 residues. The CDR3 sequence: CASDKGTTQETQYF. DNA of the CDR3: TGTGCCTCAGACAAGGGGACGACACAAGAGACCCAGTACTTC.

This clonotype was recorded many times. The chain links TRBV19 to TRBJ2-2; perhaps TRBD1 as D (6 bases). V was clipped by 5 bases and J by 8 bases, with 9 bases between them. The germline V gene encodes CDR1 LNHDA and CDR2 SQIVND (reference sequence). The CDR3 runs to 12 residues. The CDR3 nucleotides are TGTGCCAGTAGTCCTGGGACAGGGGAGCTGTTTTTT. Translating it yields CASSPGTGELFF.

This clonotype has at least ten counts. The V and J genes are TRBV29-1 and TRBJ1-2; 7 bases are a match to TRBD1. This CDR3 has 12 residues. V shed 7 bases and J 6 bases; nucleotides not matched to a gene: 8. The germline gives CDR1 SQVTM, CDR2 ANQGSEA. The CDR3 DNA is TGCAGCGCCGTGCAGGGGGGTGATGGCTACACCTTC. Its protein product is CSAVQGGDGYTF.

This clonotype has a handful of counts. This chain uses TRBV18 with TRBJ1-1; D is unclear. The V gene's germline CDR1 is KGHSH and CDR2 LQKENI. CDR3 length: 14 amino acids. Trimming removed 3 bases from V and 1 base from J, with 9 bases in between. This chain's CDR3 is CASSPASSNTEAFF. For the CDR3, the DNA is TGTGCCAGCTCACCTGCCAGCTCGAACACTGAAGCTTTCTTT.

This clonotype was seen at least ten times. The chain combines TRBV12-3 or TRBV12-4 with TRBJ1-1; D is perhaps TRBD1 (6 bases). Trimming removed 4 bases from V and 11 bases from J, with 11 bases in between. The CDR3 contains 11 residues. CDR3 region: CASSYRAGAFF. The CDR3 DNA reads TGTGCCAGCAGTTACAGGGCAGGGGCTTTCTTT.

This clonotype was recorded a few times. The chain has TRBV7-6 and TRBJ2-7; no clear D gene. V shed 1 base and J shed 0 bases, with 10 bases lying between them. This CDR3 comprises 15 residues. In germline, CDR1 is SGHVS, CDR2 FNYEAQ. DNA of the CDR3: TGTGCCAGCAGCTTAGTAGTCCCCCTCTCCTACGAGCAGTACTTC. Protein product: CASSLVVPLSYEQYF.

The gene calls are TRBV11-3 and TRBJ2-7; D is possibly TRBD2 (6 bases). Germline loops: CDR1 SGHNT, CDR2 YENEEA. The germline V and J ends were trimmed by 5 bases and 3 bases, with 14 bases remaining between them. This CDR3 is built from 14 residues. The CDR3 nucleotides read TGTGCCAGCAGCGTAGGCGGGGCAGACTACGAGCAGTACTTC. Its translation: CASSVGGADYEQYF. Full variable domain (rest looked up from reference TRBV11-3 and TRBJ2-7): EAGVVQSPRYKIIEKKQPVAFWCNPISGHNTLYWYLQNLGQGPELLIRYENEEAVDDSQLPKDRFSAERLKGVDSTLKIQPAELGDSAVYLCASSVGGADYEQYFGPGTRLTVT.

The chain joins TRBV29-1 to TRBJ2-7, with unresolved D. The germline CDR1 and CDR2 sequences are SQVTM and ANQGSEA. The CDR3 runs to 12 residues. V lost 3 bases and J 0 bases, leaving 6 bases between the germline ends. The CDR3: CSVEANSYEQYF. CDR3 bases: TGCAGCGTTGAGGCCAACTCCTACGAGCAGTACTTC.

The chain uses TRBV5-1 and TRBJ1-1, with D perhaps matching TRBD1 (5 bases). In germline, CDR1 is SGHRS, CDR2 YFSETQ. V gave up 1 base and J gave up 1 base, with 8 bases separating them. This CDR3 has 14 residues. The CDR3 sequence: CASSLWGSNTEAFF. The CDR3 DNA follows: TGCGCCAGCAGCTTGTGGGGGTCGAACACTGAAGCTTTCTTT.

This chain connects TRBV11-1 to TRBJ2-5; D gene ambiguous. Per germline, CDR1 SGHAT and CDR2 FQDESV (reference sequence). The CDR3 consists of 13 residues. V lost 3 bases, J lost 1 base, and 6 bases lay in between. In DNA, the CDR3 is TGTGCCAGCAGCTTCGGCAGCCAAGAGACCCAGTACTTC. It translates to CASSFGSQETQYF. Full variable domain (missing parts from reference TRBV11-1 and TRBJ2-5): EAEVAQSPRYKITEKSQAVAFWCDPISGHATLYWYRQILGQGPELLVQFQDESVVDDSQLPKDRFSAERLKGVDSTLKIQPAELGDSAMYLCASSFGSQETQYFGPGTRLLVL.

This clonotype has ten or more counts. The CDR3 protein is CSARVPGGDYEQYF. As DNA, the CDR3 is TGCAGTGCTAGAGTTCCTGGCGGGGACTACGAGCAGTACTTC. The chain recombines TRBV20-1 with TRBJ2-7, with D perhaps TRBD2 (6 bases). V was pared by 1 base and J by 3 bases, with 13 bases between. This CDR3 is 14 amino acids long. The germline V gene has CDR1 DFQATT and CDR2 SNEGSKA (reference sequence).